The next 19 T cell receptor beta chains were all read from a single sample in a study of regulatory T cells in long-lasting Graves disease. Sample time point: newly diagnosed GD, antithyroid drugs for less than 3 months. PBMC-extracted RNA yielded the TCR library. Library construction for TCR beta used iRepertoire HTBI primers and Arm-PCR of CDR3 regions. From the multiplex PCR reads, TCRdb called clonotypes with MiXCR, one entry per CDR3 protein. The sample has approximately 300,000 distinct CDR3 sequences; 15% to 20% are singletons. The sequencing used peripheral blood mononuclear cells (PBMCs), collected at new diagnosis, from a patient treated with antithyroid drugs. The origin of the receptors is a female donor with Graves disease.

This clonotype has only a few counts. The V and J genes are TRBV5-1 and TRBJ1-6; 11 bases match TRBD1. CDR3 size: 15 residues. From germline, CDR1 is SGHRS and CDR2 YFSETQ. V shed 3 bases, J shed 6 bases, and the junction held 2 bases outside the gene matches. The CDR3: CASSSGQGGNSPLHF. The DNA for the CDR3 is TGCGCCAGCAGCTCGGGACAGGGGGGTAATTCACCCCTCCACTTT.

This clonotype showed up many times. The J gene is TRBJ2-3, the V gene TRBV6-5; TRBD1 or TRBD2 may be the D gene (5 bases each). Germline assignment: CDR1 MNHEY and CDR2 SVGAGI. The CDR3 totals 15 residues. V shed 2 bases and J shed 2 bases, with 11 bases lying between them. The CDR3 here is CASSYRDGFTDTQYF. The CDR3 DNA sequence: TGTGCCAGCAGTTACCGGGACGGCTTCACAGATACGCAGTATTTT.

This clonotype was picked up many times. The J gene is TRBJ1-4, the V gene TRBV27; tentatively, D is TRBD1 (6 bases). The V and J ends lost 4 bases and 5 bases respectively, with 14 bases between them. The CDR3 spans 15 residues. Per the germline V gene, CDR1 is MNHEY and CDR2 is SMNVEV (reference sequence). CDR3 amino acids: CASSSGGAGNEKLFF. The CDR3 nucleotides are TGTGCCAGCAGTTCGGGGGGGGCAGGGAATGAAAAACTGTTTTTT.

The CDR3 region has the DNA TGTGCCAGCAGTTACGGGGGCGGGAGCCCGCGCGAGCAGTACTTC. It codes for CASSYGGGSPREQYF. J is TRBJ2-7 and V is TRBV28; weak D call: TRBD2 (7 bases). The V gene's germline CDR1 is MDHEN and CDR2 SYDVKM. This CDR3 is built from 15 residues. Trimming left V 4 bases short and J 6 bases short, with 19 bases between.

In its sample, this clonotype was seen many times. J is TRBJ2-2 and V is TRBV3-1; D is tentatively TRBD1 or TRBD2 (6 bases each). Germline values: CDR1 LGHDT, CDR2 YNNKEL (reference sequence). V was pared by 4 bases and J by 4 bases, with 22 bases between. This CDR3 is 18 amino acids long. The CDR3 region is CASSRLGWGRPATGELFF. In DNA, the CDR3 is TGTGCCAGCAGCCGACTAGGGTGGGGGCGTCCCGCCACCGGGGAGCTGTTTTTT.

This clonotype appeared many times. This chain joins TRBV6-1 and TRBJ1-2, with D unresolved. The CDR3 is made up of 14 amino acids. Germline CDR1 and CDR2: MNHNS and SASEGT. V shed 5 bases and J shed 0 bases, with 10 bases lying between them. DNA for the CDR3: TGTGCCAGCAGTATAGCAGCATCTAACTATGGCTACACCTTC. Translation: CASSIAASNYGYTF.

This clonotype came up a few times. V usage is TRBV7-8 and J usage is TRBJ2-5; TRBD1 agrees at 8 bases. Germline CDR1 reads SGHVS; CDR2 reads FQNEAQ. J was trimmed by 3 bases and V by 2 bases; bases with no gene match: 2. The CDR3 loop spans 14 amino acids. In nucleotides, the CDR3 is TGTGCCAGCAGCTTACTGACAGGGGAAGAGACCCAGTACTTC. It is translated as CASSLLTGEETQYF. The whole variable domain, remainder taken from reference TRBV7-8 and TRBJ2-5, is GAGVSQSPRYKVAKRGQDVALRCDPISGHVSLFWYQQALGQGPEFLTYFQNEAQLDKSGLPSDRFFAERPEGSVSTLKIQRTQQEDSAVYLCASSLLTGEETQYFGPGTRLLVL.

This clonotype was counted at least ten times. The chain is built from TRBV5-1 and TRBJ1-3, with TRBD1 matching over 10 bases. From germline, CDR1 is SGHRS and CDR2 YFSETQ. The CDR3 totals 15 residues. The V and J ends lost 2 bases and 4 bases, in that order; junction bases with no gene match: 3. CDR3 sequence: CASSLDRGPGNTIYF. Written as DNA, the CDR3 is TGCGCCAGCAGCTTAGACAGGGGGCCGGGAAACACCATATATTTT.

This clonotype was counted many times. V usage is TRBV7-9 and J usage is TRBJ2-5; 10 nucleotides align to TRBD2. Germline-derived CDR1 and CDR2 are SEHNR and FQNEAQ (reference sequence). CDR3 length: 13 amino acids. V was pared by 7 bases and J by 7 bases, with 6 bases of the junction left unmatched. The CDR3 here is CASILAGDGTQYF. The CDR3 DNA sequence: TGTGCCAGCATTCTAGCGGGAGATGGGACCCAGTACTTC. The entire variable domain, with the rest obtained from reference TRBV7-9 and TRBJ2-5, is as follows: DTGVSQNPRHKITKRGQNVTFRCDPISEHNRLYWYRQTLGQGPEFLTYFQNEAQLEKSRLLSDRFSAERPKGSFSTLEIQRTEQGDSAMYLCASILAGDGTQYFGPGTRLLVL.

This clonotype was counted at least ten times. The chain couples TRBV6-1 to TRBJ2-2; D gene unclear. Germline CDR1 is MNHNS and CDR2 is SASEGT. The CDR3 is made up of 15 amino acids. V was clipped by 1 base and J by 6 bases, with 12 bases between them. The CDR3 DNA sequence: TGTGCCAGCAGTGAAGTGTCCCCATTACCCGGGGAGCTGTTTTTT. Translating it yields CASSEVSPLPGELFF.

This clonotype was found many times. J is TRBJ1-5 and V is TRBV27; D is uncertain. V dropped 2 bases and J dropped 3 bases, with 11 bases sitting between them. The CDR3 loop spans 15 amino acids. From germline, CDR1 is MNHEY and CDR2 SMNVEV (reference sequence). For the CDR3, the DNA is TGTGCCAGCAGTTTAGGGTCGGGTTACAATCAGCCCCAGCATTTT. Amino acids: CASSLGSGYNQPQHF.

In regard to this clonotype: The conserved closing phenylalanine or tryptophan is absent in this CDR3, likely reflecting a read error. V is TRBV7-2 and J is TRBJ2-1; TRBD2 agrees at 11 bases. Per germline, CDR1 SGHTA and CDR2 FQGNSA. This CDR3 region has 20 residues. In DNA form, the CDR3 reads TGTGCCAGCAGCTTAATAGCGGGAGGGCCCCACCATAGCTCCTGCAATGAGCAGTTCTCC. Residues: CASSLIAGGPHHSSCNEQFS.

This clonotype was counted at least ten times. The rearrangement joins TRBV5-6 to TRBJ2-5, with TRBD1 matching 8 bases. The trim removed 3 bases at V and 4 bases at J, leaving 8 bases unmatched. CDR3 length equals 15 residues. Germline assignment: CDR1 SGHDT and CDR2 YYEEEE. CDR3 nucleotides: TGTGCCAGCAGCTACCCGACAGGGGTGGGAGAGACCCAGTACTTC. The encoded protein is CASSYPTGVGETQYF.

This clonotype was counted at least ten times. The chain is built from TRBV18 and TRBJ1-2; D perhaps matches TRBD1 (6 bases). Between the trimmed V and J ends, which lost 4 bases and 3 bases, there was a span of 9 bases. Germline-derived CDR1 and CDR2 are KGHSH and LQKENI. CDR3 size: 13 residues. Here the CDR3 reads CASSRDTYYGYTF. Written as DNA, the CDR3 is TGTGCCAGCTCACGGGACACCTACTATGGCTACACCTTC.

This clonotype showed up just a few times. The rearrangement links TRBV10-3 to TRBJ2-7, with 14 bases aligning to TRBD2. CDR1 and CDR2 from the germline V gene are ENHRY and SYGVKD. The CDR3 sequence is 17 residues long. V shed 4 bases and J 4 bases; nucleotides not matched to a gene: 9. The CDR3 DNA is TGTGCCATCAGTGCCACTGGGACTAGCGGGAGTGCGTACGAGCAGTACTTC. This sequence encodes CAISATGTSGSAYEQYF.

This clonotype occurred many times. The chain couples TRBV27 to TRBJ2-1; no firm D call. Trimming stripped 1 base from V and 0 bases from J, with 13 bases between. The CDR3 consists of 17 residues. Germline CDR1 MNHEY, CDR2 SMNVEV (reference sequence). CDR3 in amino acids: CASSLFSMESSYNEQFF. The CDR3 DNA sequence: TGTGCCAGCAGTTTATTCAGCATGGAGAGCTCCTACAATGAGCAGTTCTTC.

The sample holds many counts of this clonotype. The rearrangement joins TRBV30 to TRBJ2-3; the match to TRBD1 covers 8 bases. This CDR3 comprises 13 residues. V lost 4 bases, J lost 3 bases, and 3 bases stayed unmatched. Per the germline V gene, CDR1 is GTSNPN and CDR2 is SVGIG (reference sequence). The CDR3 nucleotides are TGTGCCTGGACAGGGGGCATGACAGATACGCAGTATTTT. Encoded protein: CAWTGGMTDTQYF.

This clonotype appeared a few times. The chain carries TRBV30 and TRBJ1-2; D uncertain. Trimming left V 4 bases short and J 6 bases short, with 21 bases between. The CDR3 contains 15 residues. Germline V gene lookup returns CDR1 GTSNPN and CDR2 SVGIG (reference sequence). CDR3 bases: TGTGCCTGGAACGTTTTGTCAGTATTATTTGATGGCTACACCTTC. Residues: CAWNVLSVLFDGYTF.

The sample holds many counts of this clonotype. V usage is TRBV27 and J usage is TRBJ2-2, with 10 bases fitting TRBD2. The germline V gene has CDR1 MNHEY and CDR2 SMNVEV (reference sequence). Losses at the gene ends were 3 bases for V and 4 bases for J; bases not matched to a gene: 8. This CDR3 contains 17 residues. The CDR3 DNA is TGTGCCAGCAGTTTCCGCTGGACTAGCGGAGCCACCGGGGAGCTGTTTTTT. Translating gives CASSFRWTSGATGELFF.